One and the same sample provided the 20 T cell receptor beta chains below, sequenced in a study of neoadjuvant anti-PD-1 for oral cavity cancer. Some clones are missing from TCRdb's copy, which holds only in-frame ones; the method was immunoSEQ multiplex PCR. The sample includes around 13,000 clones, about 60% seen only once; the top ten take around 2.2%. Here the sequenced sample was PBMCs, taken before nivolumab (anti-PD-1) treatment. The receptors shown here come from a person between 35 and 79 years old with oral cavity squamous cell carcinoma.

This sequence joins TRBV10-3 and TRBJ1-5, with 9 bases that match TRBD1. Germline V gene lookup returns CDR1 ENHRY and CDR2 SYGVKD. V shed 3 bases, J shed 4 bases, and the junction held 4 bases outside the gene matches. The CDR3 has 15 amino acids. CDR3 amino acids: CAISDPDRGNQPQHF. The CDR3 nucleotides are TGTGCCATCAGTGACCCGGACAGGGGAAATCAGCCCCAGCATTTT.

The table lists this clone with a few counts. The chain employs TRBV27 and TRBJ2-7, with 8 positions matching TRBD2. CDR3 length: 15 residues. V lost 5 bases and J lost 6; bases outside the gene matches: 12. CDR1 and CDR2 (germline): MNHEY, SMNVEV (reference sequence). The CDR3 is CASSPQLSGNAEQYF. CDR3 coding DNA: TGTGCCAGCAGTCCACAACTTAGCGGGAATGCCGAGCAGTACTTC.

The rearrangement joins TRBV19 to TRBJ2-6, with a weak D call TRBD1 (5 bases). The germline V and J ends were trimmed by 10 bases and 4 bases, with 17 bases remaining between them. This CDR3 has 15 residues. CDR1 is LNHDA and CDR2 is SQIVND in the germline V gene (reference sequence). CDR3 in DNA: TGTGCCACCCTAGACAGCTTCTCGGGGGCCAACGTCCTGACTTTC. Protein sequence: CATLDSFSGANVLTF.

In this sample, this clone turned up a few times. The CDR3 is CASSEDSWGYTF. The CDR3 DNA follows: TGTGCCAGCAGCGAGGACTCTTGGGGCTACACCTTC. The genes are TRBV9 and TRBJ1-2; D remains ambiguous. This CDR3 has 12 residues. V was clipped by 3 bases and J by 8 bases, with 11 bases between them. Looked up from germline, CDR1 is SGDLS and CDR2 is YYNGEE.

This chain connects TRBV10-3 to TRBJ1-1, with a weak D call TRBD1 (6 bases). Per the germline V gene, CDR1 is ENHRY and CDR2 is SYGVKD. This CDR3 is 12 amino acids long. The V gene lost 4 bases and the J gene lost 8 bases, with 11 bases spanning the gap. DNA of the CDR3: TGTGCCATCAGTGGGAGCGGACAGGAAGCTTTCTTT. Its translation: CAISGSGQEAFF.

The V gene is TRBV5-1, the J gene TRBJ2-5; weak D call: TRBD2 (6 bases). This CDR3 is built from 15 residues. The V gene lost 0 bases and the J gene lost 3 bases, with 12 bases spanning the gap. The germline gives CDR1 SGHRS, CDR2 YFSETQ. CDR3: CASSLAAGFEETQYF. DNA for the CDR3: TGCGCCAGCAGCTTGGCCGCGGGGTTCGAAGAGACCCAGTACTTC.

The DNA of the CDR3 is TGTGCCAGCAGCCCGACCATCCTCGTGACTAATGAAAAACTGTTTTTT. Amino acid sequence: CASSPTILVTNEKLFF. The J gene is TRBJ1-4, the V gene TRBV27; D unresolved. V was trimmed by 6 bases and J by 2 bases, leaving 16 bases between them. There are 16 residues in the CDR3. Germline V gives CDR1 MNHEY, CDR2 SMNVEV (reference sequence).

This sequence joins TRBV5-1 and TRBJ2-3; no definite D call. Trimming removed 0 bases at V and 6 bases at J, with 11 bases between. Germline-derived CDR1 and CDR2 are SGHRS and YFSETQ. The CDR3 sequence is 14 residues long. The CDR3 here is CASSLAWLRDTQYF. DNA for the CDR3: TGCGCCAGCAGCTTGGCCTGGTTGAGGGATACGCAGTATTTT.

The chain combines TRBV13 with TRBJ2-3, with 7 bases aligning to TRBD1. The V and J ends lost 5 bases and 3 bases, in that order; junction bases with no gene match: 8. The CDR3 length is 15 residues. Germline CDR1 and CDR2: PRHDT and FYEKMQ (reference sequence). The CDR3 here is CASSPQGQSTDTQYF. The CDR3 bases are TGTGCCAGCAGCCCCCAGGGACAGTCTACAGATACGCAGTATTTT.

The chain links TRBV7-3 to TRBJ2-1, with 8 positions matching TRBD2. In germline, CDR1 is SGHTA, CDR2 FQGTGA. V was clipped by 1 base and J by 0 bases; unmatched bases: 2. This CDR3 comprises 16 residues. The CDR3 coding sequence is TGTGCCAGCAGCTTAATGAGCGGGAGCTCCTACAATGAGCAGTTCTTC. This encodes CASSLMSGSSYNEQFF.

In its sample, this clone was seen a few times. This sequence joins TRBV6-5 and TRBJ1-3, with D unresolved. From germline, CDR1 is MNHEY and CDR2 SVGAGI. The V and J ends lost 0 bases and 3 bases respectively, with 9 bases between them. The CDR3 totals 15 residues. The CDR3 DNA is TGTGCCAGCAGTTACTCGTGGGGTAATGGAAACACCATATATTTT. As protein: CASSYSWGNGNTIYF.

The chain couples TRBV16 to TRBJ1-2; tentative D call: TRBD1 (6 bases). Germline V lookup: CDR1 KGHSY, CDR2 FQNENV. The CDR3 extends over 15 amino acids. Trimming shortened V by 0 bases and J by 0 bases, and 8 bases separated the two germline ends. The CDR3 sequence is CASSQSGTTNYGYTF. The CDR3 DNA sequence: TGTGCCAGCAGCCAATCAGGGACAACTAACTATGGCTACACCTTC.

The CDR3 reads CASSSGQGANNQPQHF. The CDR3 DNA reads as TGTGCCAGCTCATCAGGACAGGGGGCGAACAATCAGCCCCAGCATTTT. V gene TRBV18 combines with J gene TRBJ1-5; 11 nucleotides match TRBD1. The V gene end was trimmed by 5 bases and the J gene end by 3 bases; junction bases not matched to a gene: 6. This CDR3 region has 16 residues. Germline-derived CDR1 and CDR2 are KGHSH and LQKENI.

The chain employs TRBV27 and TRBJ1-4; 9 bases are a match to TRBD1. V was pared by 0 bases and J by 8 bases, with 10 bases of the junction left unmatched. Germline CDR1 reads MNHEY; CDR2 reads SMNVEV (reference sequence). The CDR3 has 17 amino acids. The CDR3 nucleotides read TGTGCCAGCAGTTTATCAGTCCCGGGGACAGGGAGCGAAAAACTGTTTTTT. Its protein is CASSLSVPGTGSEKLFF.

The chain recombines TRBV2 with TRBJ1-3, with 7 bases aligning to TRBD1. V was pared by 6 bases and J by 2 bases, with 4 bases of the junction left unmatched. Per the germline V gene, CDR1 is SNHLY and CDR2 is FYNNEI. The CDR3 consists of 14 residues. The CDR3 reads CASRTDRAGNTIYF. The CDR3 coding sequence is TGTGCCAGCAGGACTGACAGGGCTGGAAACACCATATATTTT.

The chain links TRBV5-6 to TRBJ2-3; D is tentatively TRBD1 or TRBD2 (5 bases each). The germline V gene encodes CDR1 SGHDT and CDR2 YYEEEE. Trimming shortened V by 4 bases and J by 2 bases, and 11 bases separated the two germline ends. There are 14 residues in the CDR3. This CDR3 reads CASSRYGATDTQYF. CDR3 coding DNA: TGTGCCAGCAGCCGTTACGGGGCCACAGATACGCAGTATTTT. The full variable domain, in which reference TRBV5-6 and TRBJ2-3 provide the parts outside the CDR3, is DAGVTQSPTHLIKTRGQQVTLRCSPKSGHDTVSWYQQALGQGPQFIFQYYEEEERQRGNFPDRFSGHQFPNYSSELNVNALLLGDSALYLCASSRYGATDTQYFGPGTRLTVL.

The J gene is TRBJ2-1, the V gene TRBV6-1; D gene uncertain. Trimming removed 4 bases at V and 0 bases at J, with 10 bases between. Germline loops: CDR1 MNHNS, CDR2 SASEGT. CDR3 length: 15 residues. CDR3 in DNA: TGTGCCAGCAGTGTAGGGCAAGGCTCCTACAATGAGCAGTTCTTC. Its translation is CASSVGQGSYNEQFF.

This clone was seen a handful of times. The gene calls are TRBV4-1 and TRBJ1-2; D is unresolved. Between the trimmed V and J ends, which lost 2 bases and 4 bases, there was a span of 11 bases. CDR3 length: 14 amino acids. Germline CDR1 MGHRA, CDR2 YSYEKL. The CDR3 region has the DNA TGCGCCAGCAGCCAAATCCCCTACAGCTATGGCTACACCTTC. Its protein is CASSQIPYSYGYTF.

With respect to this clone: Other DNA sequences from this sample encode an identical CDR3 as well. This chain links TRBV5-1 with TRBJ1-1; D is undetermined. Trimming left V 0 bases short and J 5 bases short, with 11 bases between. Per the germline V gene, CDR1 is SGHRS and CDR2 is YFSETQ. The CDR3 length is 14 residues. The CDR3 is CASSLGGGNTEAFF. In nucleotides, the CDR3 is TGCGCCAGCAGCTTGGGGGGAGGAAATACTGAAGCTTTCTTT.

In this sample, this clone turned up a few times. V gene TRBV6-1 combines with J gene TRBJ1-6; D possibly corresponds to TRBD1 (6 bases). CDR1 is MNHNS and CDR2 is SASEGT in the germline V gene. The CDR3 has 14 amino acids. Trimming removed 1 base from V and 10 bases from J, with 11 bases in between. CDR3 amino acids: CASSEDNRESPLHF. The CDR3 DNA follows: TGTGCCAGCAGTGAAGACAACAGGGAATCACCCCTCCACTTT.